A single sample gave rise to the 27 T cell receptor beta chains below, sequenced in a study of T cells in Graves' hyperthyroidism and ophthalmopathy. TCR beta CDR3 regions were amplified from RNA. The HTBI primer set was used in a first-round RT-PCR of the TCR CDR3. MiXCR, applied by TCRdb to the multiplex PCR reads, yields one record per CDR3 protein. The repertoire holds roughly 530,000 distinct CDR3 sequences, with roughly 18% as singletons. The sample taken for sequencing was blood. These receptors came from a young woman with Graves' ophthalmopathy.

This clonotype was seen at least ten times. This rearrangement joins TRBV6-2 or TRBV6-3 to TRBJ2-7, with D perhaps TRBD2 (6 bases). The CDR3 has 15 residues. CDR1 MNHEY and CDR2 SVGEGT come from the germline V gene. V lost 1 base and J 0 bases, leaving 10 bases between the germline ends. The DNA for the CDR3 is TGTGCCAGCAGTTACTTAGCGGTGAGCTCCTACGAGCAGTACTTC. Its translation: CASSYLAVSSYEQYF.

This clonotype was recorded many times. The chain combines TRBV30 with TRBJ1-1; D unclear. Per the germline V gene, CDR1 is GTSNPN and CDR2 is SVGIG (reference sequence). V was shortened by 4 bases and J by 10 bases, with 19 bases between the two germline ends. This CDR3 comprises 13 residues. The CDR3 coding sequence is TGTGCCTGGACCCCCATAGGACCCCGAGGAGCTTTCTTT. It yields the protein CAWTPIGPRGAFF.

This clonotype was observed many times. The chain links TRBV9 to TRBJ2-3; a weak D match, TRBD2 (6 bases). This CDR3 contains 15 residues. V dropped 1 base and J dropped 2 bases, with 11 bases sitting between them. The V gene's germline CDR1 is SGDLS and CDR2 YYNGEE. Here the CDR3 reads CASSVFGGDTDTQYF. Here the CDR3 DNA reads TGTGCCAGCAGCGTATTCGGCGGGGACACAGATACGCAGTATTTT.

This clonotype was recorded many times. The CDR3 region has the DNA TGTGCCAGCAGCTTCGAGGGGAGCTCCTACAATGAGCAGTTCTTC. This gives the protein CASSFEGSSYNEQFF. The rearrangement uses TRBV11-2 and TRBJ2-1; either TRBD1 or TRBD2 may fit D (5 bases each). The V gene's germline CDR1 is SGHAT and CDR2 FQNNGV. The CDR3 runs 15 residues. Trimming shortened V by 3 bases and J by 0 bases, and 9 bases separated the two germline ends.

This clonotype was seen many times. The chain's CDR3 is CASSLEALTPSSGYTF. As DNA, the CDR3 is TGCGCCAGCAGCTTGGAGGCACTGACTCCCTCTAGTGGCTACACCTTC. The chain employs TRBV5-1 and TRBJ1-2; no clear D. Germline lookup yields CDR1 SGHRS and CDR2 YFSETQ. The CDR3 spans 16 residues. V gave up 0 bases and J gave up 7 bases, with 19 bases separating them.

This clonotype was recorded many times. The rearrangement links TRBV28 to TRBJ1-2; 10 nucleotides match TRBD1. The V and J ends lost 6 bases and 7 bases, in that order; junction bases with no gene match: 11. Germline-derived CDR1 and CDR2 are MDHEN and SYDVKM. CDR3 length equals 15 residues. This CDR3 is CASRPPGQGFVGYTF. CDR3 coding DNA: TGTGCCAGCAGACCCCCGGGACAGGGGTTTGTTGGCTACACCTTC.

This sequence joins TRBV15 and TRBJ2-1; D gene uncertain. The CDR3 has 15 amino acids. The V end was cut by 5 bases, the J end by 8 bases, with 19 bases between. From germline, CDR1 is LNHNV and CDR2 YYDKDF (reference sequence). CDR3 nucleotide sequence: TGTGCCACCAGCGGCCTTGTAGAGGTCTTCGATGAGCAGTTCTTC. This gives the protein CATSGLVEVFDEQFF. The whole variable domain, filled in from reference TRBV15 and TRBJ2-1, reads DAMVIQNPRYQVTQFGKPVTLSCSQTLNHNVMYWYQQKSSQAPKLLFHYYDKDFNNEADTPDNFQSRRPNTSFCFLDIRSPGLGDTAMYLCATSGLVEVFDEQFFGPGTRLTVL.

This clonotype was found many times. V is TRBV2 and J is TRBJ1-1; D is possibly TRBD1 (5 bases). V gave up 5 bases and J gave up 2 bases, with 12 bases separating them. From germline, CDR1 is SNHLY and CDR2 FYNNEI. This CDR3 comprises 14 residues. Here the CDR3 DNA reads TGTGCCAGCAGTTCATCCGGGACCAACACTGAAGCTTTCTTT. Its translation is CASSSSGTNTEAFF. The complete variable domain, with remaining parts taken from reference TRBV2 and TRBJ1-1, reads EPEVTQTPSHQVTQMGQEVILRCVPISNHLYFYWYRQILGQKVEFLVSFYNNEISEKSEIFDDQFSVERPDGSNFTLKIRSTKLEDSAMYFCASSSSGTNTEAFFGQGTRLTVV.

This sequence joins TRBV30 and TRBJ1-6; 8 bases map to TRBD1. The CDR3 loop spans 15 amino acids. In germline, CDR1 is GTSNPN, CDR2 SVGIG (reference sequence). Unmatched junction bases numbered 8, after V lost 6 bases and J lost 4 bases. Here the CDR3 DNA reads TGTGCCTGTTATAAGGGGACAGGATATAATTCACCCCTCCACTTT. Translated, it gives CACYKGTGYNSPLHF.

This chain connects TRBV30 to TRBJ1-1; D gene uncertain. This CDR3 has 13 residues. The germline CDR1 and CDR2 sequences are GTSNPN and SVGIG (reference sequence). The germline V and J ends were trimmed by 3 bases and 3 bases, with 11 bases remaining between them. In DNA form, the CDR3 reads TGTGCCTGGAGCAACACTCAGGACACTGAAGCTTTCTTT. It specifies CAWSNTQDTEAFF.

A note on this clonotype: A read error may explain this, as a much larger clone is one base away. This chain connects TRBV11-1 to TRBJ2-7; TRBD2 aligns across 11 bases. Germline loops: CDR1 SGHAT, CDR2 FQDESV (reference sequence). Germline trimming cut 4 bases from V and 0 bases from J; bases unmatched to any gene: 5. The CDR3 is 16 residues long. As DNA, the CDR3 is TGTGCCAGCAGCTCCCGGACTAGCGGGCGCTCCTACGAGCAGTACTTC. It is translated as CASSSRTSGRSYEQYF.

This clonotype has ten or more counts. The CDR3 bases are TGTGCCAGCAGCCTCAATGAGCAGTTCTTC. Translation gives CASSLNEQFF. The chain uses TRBV12-3 or TRBV12-4 and TRBJ2-1, with no clear D. V lost 6 bases and J 6 bases, leaving 3 bases between the germline ends. The CDR3 is made up of 10 amino acids.

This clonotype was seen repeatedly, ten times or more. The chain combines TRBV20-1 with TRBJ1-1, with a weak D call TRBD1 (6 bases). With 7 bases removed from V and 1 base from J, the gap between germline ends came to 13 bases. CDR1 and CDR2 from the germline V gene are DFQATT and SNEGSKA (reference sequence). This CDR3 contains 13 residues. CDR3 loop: CSERGRGNTEAFF. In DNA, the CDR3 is TGCAGTGAAAGGGGGAGGGGGAACACTGAAGCTTTCTTT.

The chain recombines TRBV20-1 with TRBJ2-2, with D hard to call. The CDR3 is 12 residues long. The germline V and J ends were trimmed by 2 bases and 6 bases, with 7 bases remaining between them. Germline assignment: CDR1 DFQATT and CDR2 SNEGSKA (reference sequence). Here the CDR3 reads CSARTTSGELFF. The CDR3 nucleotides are TGCAGTGCTAGAACTACCTCCGGGGAGCTGTTTTTT.

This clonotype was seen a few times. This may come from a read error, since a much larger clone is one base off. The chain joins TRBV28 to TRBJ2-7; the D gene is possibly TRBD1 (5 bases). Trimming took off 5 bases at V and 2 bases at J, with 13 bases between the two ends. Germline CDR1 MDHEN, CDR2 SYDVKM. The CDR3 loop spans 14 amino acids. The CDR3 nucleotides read TGTGCCAGCAGTCTTTTGGACACCCCCTACGAGCAGTACTTC. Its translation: CASSLLDTPYEQYF.

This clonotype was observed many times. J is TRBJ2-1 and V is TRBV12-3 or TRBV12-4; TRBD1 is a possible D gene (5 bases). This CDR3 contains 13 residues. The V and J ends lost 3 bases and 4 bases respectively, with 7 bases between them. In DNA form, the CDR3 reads TGTGCCAGCAGTTTCGACAGTTACAATGAGCAGTTCTTC. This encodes CASSFDSYNEQFF.

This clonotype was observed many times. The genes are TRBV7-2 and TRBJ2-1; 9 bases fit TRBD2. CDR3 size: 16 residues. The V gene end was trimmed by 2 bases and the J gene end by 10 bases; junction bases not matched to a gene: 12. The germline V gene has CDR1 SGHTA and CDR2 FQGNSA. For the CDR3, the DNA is TGTGCCAGCAGCTTATATGAGACTAGCGGAACCGGGGAGCAGTTCTTC. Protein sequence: CASSLYETSGTGEQFF. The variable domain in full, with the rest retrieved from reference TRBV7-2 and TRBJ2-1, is GAGVSQSPSNKVTEKGKDVELRCDPISGHTALYWYRQSLGQGLEFLIYFQGNSAPDKSGLPSDRFSAERTGGSVSTLTIQRTQQEDSAVYLCASSLYETSGTGEQFFGPGTRLTVL.

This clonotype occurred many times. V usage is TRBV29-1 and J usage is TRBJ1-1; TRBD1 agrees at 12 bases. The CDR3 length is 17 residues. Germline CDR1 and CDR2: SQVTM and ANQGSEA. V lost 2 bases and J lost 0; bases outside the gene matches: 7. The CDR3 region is CSVERRDRGLMNTEAFF. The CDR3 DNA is TGCAGCGTTGAACGCCGGGACAGGGGGCTCATGAACACTGAAGCTTTCTTT.

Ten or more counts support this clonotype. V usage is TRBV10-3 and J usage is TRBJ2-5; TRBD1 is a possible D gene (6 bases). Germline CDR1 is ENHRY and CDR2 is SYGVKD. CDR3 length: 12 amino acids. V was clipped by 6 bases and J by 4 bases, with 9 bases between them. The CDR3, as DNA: TGTGCCATCAGGGGGGCGGGAGAGACCCAGTACTTC. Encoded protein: CAIRGAGETQYF.

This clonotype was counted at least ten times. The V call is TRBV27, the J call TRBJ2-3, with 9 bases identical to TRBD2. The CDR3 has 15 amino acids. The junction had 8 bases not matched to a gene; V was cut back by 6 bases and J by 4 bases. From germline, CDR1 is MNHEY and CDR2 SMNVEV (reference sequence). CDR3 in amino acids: CASSEGLAGPDTQYF. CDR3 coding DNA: TGTGCCAGCAGCGAGGGGCTAGCGGGGCCAGATACGCAGTATTTT.

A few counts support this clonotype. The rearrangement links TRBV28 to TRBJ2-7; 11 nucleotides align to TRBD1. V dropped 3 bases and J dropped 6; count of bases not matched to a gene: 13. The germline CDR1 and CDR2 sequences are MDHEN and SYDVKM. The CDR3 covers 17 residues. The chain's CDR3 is CASSLIGWTGGLVEQYF. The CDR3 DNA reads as TGTGCCAGCAGTTTGATTGGGTGGACAGGGGGCTTGGTCGAGCAGTACTTC.

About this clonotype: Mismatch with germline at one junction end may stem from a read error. The CDR3 DNA follows: TGTGCCAGCAGTTCTCCGTCCGTGGGCCCGACGAACCTTGAAGCTCTCTTT. Encoded protein: CASSSPSVGPTNLEALF. V is TRBV28 and J is TRBJ1-1; unclear D gene. In germline, CDR1 is MDHEN, CDR2 SYDVKM. The length of the CDR3 is 17 residues.

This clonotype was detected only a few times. The CDR3 DNA follows: TGTGCCAGCAGTTTAGGGCGGGGGGGGAGCACAGATACGCAGTATTTT. Protein sequence: CASSLGRGGSTDTQYF. The V and J genes are TRBV28 and TRBJ2-3; 9 nucleotides agree with TRBD2. The CDR3 contains 16 residues. The germline CDR1 and CDR2 sequences are MDHEN and SYDVKM. Losses at the gene ends were 2 bases for V and 0 bases for J; bases not matched to a gene: 3.

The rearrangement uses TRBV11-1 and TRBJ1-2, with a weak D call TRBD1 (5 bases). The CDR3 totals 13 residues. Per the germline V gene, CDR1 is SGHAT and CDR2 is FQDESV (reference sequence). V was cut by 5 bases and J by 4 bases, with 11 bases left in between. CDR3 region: CASSQQEAYGYTF. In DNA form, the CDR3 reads TGTGCCAGCAGCCAACAGGAAGCCTATGGCTACACCTTC. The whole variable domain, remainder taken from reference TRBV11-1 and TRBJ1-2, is EAEVAQSPRYKITEKSQAVAFWCDPISGHATLYWYRQILGQGPELLVQFQDESVVDDSQLPKDRFSAERLKGVDSTLKIQPAELGDSAMYLCASSQQEAYGYTFGSGTRLTVV.

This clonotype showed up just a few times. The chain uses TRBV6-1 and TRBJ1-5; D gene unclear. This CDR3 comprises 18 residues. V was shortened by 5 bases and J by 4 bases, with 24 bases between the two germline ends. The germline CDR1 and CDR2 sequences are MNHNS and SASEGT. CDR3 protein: CASSKGPSRQVLNQPQHF. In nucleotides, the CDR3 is TGTGCCAGCAGTAAAGGCCCTAGTCGGCAGGTGCTTAATCAGCCCCAGCATTTT.

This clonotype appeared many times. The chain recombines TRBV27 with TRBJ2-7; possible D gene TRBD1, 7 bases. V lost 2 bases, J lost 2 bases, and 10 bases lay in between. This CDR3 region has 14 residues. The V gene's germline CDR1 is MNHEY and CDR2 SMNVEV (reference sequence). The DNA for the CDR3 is TGTGCCAGCAGTTTACAGGGGGAGGCCTACGAGCAGTACTTC. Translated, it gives CASSLQGEAYEQYF.

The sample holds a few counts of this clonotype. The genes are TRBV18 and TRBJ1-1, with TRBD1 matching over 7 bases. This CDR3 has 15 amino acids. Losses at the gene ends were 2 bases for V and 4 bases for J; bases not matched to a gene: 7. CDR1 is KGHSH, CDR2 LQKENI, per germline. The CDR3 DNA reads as TGTGCCAGCTCACCATCCCGGACAGGTTGCACTGAAGCTTTCTTT. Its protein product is CASSPSRTGCTEAFF.